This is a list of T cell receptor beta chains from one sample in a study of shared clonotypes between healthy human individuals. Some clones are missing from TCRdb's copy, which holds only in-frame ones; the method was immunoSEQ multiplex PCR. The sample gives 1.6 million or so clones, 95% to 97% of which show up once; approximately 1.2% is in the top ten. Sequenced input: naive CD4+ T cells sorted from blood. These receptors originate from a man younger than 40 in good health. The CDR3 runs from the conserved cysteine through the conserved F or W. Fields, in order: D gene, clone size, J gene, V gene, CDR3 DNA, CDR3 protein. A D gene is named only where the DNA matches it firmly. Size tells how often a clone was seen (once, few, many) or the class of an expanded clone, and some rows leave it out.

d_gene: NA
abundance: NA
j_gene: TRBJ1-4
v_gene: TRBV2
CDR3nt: TGTGCCAGCAGTAAGATTAATGAAAAACTGTTTTTT
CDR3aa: CASSKINEKLFF

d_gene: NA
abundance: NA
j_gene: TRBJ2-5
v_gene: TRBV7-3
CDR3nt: TGTGCCAGCAGCCCCCGGGCAACCCAGAGGGAGACCCAGTACTTC
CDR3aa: CASSPRATQRETQYF

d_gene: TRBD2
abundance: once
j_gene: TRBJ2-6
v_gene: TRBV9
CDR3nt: TGTGCCAGCAGCGTTGGACTAGCGGGAGCTGGTGGGGCCAACGTCCTGACTTTC
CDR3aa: CASSVGLAGAGGANVLTF

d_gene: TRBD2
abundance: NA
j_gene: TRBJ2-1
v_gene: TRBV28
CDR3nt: TGTGCCAGCAGTTTAAGCGGGAGCCCCTACAATGAGCAGTTCTTC
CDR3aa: CASSLSGSPYNEQFF

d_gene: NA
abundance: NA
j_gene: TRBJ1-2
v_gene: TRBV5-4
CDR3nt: TGTGCCAGCAGCTGGGAGGGGCCGCTGTATGGCTACACCTTC
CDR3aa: CASSWEGPLYGYTF

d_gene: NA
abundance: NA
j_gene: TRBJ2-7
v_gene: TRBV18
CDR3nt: TGTGCCAGCTCACACGACAGTTACGAGCAGTACTTC
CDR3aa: CASSHDSYEQYF

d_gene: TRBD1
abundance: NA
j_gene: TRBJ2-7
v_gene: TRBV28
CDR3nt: TGTGCCAGCAGTGCACCCGGACAGGGGACCCCGGGGCAGTACTTC
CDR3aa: CASSAPGQGTPGQYF

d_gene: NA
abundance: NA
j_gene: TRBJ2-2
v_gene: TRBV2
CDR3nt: TGTGCCAGCGCAGCCCAGCGCACCGGGGAGCTGTTTTTT
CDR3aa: CASAAQRTGELFF

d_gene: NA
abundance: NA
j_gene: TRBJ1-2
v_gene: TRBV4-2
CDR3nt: TGTGCCAGCAGCCAAGATCTGGGGCCCGACTATGGCTACACCTTC
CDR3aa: CASSQDLGPDYGYTF

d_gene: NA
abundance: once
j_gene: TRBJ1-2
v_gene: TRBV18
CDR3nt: TGTGCCAGCTCCCCCGTCGCGGGGGGAGCTAACTATGGCTACACCTTC
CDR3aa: CASSPVAGGANYGYTF

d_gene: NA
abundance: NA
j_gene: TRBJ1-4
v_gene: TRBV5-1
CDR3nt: TGCGCCAGCAGCTTGGAGGGTTTCGAAAAACTGTTTTTT
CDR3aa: CASSLEGFEKLFF

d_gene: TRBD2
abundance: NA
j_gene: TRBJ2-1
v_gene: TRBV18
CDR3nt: TGTGCCAGCTCACTTTCTAGCGGGAGTTCCTACAATGAGCAGTTCTTC
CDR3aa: CASSLSSGSSYNEQFF

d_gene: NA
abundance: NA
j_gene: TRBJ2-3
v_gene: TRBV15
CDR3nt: TGTGCCACCAGCAGAGAGGGGGGGGCGATAAGCACAGATACGCAGTATTTT
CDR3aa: CATSREGGAISTDTQYF

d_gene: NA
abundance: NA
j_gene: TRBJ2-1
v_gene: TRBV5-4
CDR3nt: TGTGCCAGCAGCCGGGACCTAGGGTCGGATGAGCAGTTCTTC
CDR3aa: CASSRDLGSDEQFF

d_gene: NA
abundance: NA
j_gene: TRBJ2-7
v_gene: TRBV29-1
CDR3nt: TGCAGCGTTGGCTTATCCTACGAGCAGTACTTC
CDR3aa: CSVGLSYEQYF

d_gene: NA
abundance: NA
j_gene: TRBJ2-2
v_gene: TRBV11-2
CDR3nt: TGTGCCAGCAGCTCCGATCCGAACACCGGGGAGCTGTTTTTT
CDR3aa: CASSSDPNTGELFF

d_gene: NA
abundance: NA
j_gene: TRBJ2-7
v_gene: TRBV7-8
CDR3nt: TGTGCCAGCAGCTCCCAGGGGTTTCCCTACGAGCAGTACTTC
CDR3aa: CASSSQGFPYEQYF

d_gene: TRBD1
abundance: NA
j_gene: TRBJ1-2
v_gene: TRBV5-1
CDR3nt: TGCGCCAGCAGCGCAGGGGGTGGGGACTATGGCTACACCTTC
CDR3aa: CASSAGGGDYGYTF

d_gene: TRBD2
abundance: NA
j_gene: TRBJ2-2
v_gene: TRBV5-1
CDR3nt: TGCGCCAGCAGCCCGTTGGGACTAGTAGACGGGGAGCTGTTTTTT
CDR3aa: CASSPLGLVDGELFF

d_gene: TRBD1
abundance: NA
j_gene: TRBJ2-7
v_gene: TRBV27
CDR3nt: TGTGCCAGCAGCTTCGGGACAGTCGGGACCTACGAGCAGTACTTC
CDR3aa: CASSFGTVGTYEQYF

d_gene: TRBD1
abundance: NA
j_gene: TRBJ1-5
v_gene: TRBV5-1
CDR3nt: TGCGCCAGCAGCTTGGGGTGGGGGACAGGGGGCGCGAAGAATCAGCCCCAGCATTTT
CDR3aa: CASSLGWGTGGAKNQPQHF

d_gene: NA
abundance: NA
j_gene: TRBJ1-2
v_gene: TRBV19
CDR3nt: TGTGCCAGTAGTATTTATTATGGCTACACCTTC
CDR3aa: CASSIYYGYTF

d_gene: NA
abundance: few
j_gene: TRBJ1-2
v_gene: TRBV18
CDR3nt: TGTGCCAGCTCACCCTCTGACAGCTATGGCTACACCTTC
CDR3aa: CASSPSDSYGYTF

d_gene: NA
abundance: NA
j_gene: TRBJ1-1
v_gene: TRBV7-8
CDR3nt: TGTGCCAGCAGCTTATTCGCGAACACTGAGGCTTTCTTT
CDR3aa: CASSLFANTEAFF

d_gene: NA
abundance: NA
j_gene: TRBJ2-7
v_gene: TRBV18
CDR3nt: TGTGCCAGCTCACCACCCGGCGGCAGGGGCTACGAGCAGTACTTC
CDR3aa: CASSPPGGRGYEQYF

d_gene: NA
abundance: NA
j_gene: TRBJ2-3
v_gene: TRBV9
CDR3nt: TGTGCCAGCAGCCCGACGACAGGGGCCCTTCCGGGAGGTAGCACAGATACGCAGTATTTT
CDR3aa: CASSPTTGALPGGSTDTQYF

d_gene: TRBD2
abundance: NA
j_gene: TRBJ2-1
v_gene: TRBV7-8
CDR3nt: TGTGCCAGCAGCTTAGTGGGGGAGGGCCGTAGCTCCTACAATGAGCAGTTCTTC
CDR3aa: CASSLVGEGRSSYNEQFF

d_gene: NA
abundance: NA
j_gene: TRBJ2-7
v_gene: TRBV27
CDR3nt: TGTGCCAGCAGTTTATCGGGTCAGGGTCCGCAGTACTTC
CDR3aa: CASSLSGQGPQYF

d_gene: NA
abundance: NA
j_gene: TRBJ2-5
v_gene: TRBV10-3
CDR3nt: TGTGCCATCAGTGAGCTACTCCGAGAGACCCAGTACTTC
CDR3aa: CAISELLRETQYF

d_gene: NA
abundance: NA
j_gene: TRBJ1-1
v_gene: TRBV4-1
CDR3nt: TGCGCCAGCAGCCACCGAGAAAGGAGGGTTCTTGGGAAGACTGAAGCTTTCTTT
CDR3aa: CASSHRERRVLGKTEAFF

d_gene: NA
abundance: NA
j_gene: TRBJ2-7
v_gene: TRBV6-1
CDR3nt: TGTGCCAGCAAATGGTACGGAGGTGCCACCTACGAGCAGTACTTC
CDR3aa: CASKWYGGATYEQYF

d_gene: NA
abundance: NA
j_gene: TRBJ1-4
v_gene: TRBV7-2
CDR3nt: TGTGCCAGCAGGGCGGGACACATTAATGAAAAACTGTTTTTT
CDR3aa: CASRAGHINEKLFF